A single sample is the source of the 5 T cell receptor beta chains below, sequenced in a study of shared T cell receptors in the human thymus. The table came from immunoSEQ multiplex PCR; TCRdb's copy has only in-frame clones and leaves some out. This sample yields over 65,000 clones, of which roughly 96% are seen a single time; approximately 0.035% belongs to the top ten. Specimen: thymocytes. These receptors came from a human donor.

This chain joins TRBV11-2 and TRBJ2-1; 8 bases agree with TRBD1. The CDR3 loop spans 18 amino acids. V lost 1 base, J lost 7 bases, and 15 bases stayed unmatched. The germline V gene has CDR1 SGHAT and CDR2 FQNNGV. CDR3 in amino acids: CASSLGMNLQGGLNEQFF. As DNA, the CDR3 is TGTGCCAGCAGCTTAGGGATGAACCTACAGGGGGGATTAAATGAGCAGTTCTTC.

The V call is TRBV4-3, the J call TRBJ2-7, with TRBD1 matching over 11 bases. There are 18 residues in the CDR3. Germline CDR1 LGHNA, CDR2 YSLEER. V trimming: 4 bases; J trimming: 2 bases; junction bases outside the gene matches: 13. The CDR3 DNA is TGCGCCAGCAGCCCCTATGGGACCGGGACAGGGGGAGCCTACGAGCAGTACTTC. Its protein is CASSPYGTGTGGAYEQYF.

The chain carries TRBV14 and TRBJ2-5; no clear D. V was shortened by 0 bases and J by 2 bases, with 28 bases between the two germline ends. This CDR3 contains 21 residues. Germline CDR1 reads SGHDN; CDR2 reads FVKESK. CDR3 protein: CASSQDGKKTVRLPPQETQYF. CDR3 DNA: TGTGCCAGCAGCCAAGATGGGAAAAAAACGGTCAGGCTGCCCCCTCAAGAGACCCAGTACTTC.

The chain carries TRBV29-1 and TRBJ1-4; D may be TRBD1 (5 bases). V lost 7 bases, J lost 3 bases, and 15 bases lay in between. The germline CDR1 and CDR2 sequences are SQVTM and ANQGSEA. The CDR3 totals 14 residues. The CDR3 DNA reads as TGCAGCGCCGTAGAGACAGCCCCTAATGAAAAACTGTTTTTT. Encoded protein: CSAVETAPNEKLFF. Variable domain in full (rest from reference TRBV29-1 and TRBJ1-4): SAVISQKPSRDICQRGTSLTIQCQVDSQVTMMFWYRQQPGQSLTLIATANQGSEATYESGFVIDKFPISRPNLTFSTLTVSNMSPEDSSIYLCSAVETAPNEKLFFGSGTQLSVL.

This sequence joins TRBV11-2 and TRBJ2-6; D might be TRBD1 (6 bases). The germline V and J ends were trimmed by 3 bases and 1 base, with 19 bases remaining between them. The length of the CDR3 is 19 residues. Per germline, CDR1 SGHAT and CDR2 FQNNGV. The CDR3 coding sequence is TGTGCCAGCAGCTTCCTCGACAGGAACAATTCATCTGGGGCCAACGTCCTGACTTTC. It encodes CASSFLDRNNSSGANVLTF.